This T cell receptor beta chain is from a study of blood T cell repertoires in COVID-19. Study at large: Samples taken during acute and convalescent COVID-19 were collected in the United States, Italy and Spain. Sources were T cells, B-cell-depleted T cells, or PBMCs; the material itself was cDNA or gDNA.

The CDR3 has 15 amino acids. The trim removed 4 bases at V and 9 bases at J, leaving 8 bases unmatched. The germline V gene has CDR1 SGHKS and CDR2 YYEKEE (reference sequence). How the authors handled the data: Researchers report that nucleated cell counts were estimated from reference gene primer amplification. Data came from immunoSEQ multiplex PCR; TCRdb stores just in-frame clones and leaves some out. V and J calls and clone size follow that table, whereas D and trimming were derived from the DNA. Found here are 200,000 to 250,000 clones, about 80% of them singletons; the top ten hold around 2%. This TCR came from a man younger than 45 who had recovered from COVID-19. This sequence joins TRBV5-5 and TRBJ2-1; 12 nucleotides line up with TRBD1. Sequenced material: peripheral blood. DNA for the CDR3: TGTGCCAGCAGCCCCGGGACAGGGGGCGCGCGTGAGCAGTTCTTC. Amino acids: CASSPGTGGAREQFF.